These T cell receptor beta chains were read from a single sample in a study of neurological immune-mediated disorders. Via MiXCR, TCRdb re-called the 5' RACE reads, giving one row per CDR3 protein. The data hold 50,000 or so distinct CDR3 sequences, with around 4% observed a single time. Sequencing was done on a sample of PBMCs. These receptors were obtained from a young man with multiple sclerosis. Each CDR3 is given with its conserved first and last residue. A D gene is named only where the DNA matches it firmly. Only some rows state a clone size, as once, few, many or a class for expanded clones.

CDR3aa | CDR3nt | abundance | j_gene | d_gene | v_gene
CASSFVGGQSNTEAFF | TGCGCCAGCAGCTTTGTGGGGGGACAGTCGAACACTGAAGCTTTCTTT | many | TRBJ1-1 | TRBD1 | TRBV5-1
CASSDGRSPNEQFF | TGTGCCAGCAGTGATGGGCGTAGCCCCAATGAGCAGTTCTTC | many | TRBJ2-1 | NA | TRBV6-4
CASRVRGGTQYF | TGTGCCAGCAGGGTTAGAGGGGGTACGCAGTATTTT | many | TRBJ2-3 | NA | TRBV27
CASSLRYLRDGGNYGYTF | TGTGCCAGCAGCTTGAGGTATTTACGAGACGGAGGTAACTATGGCTACACCTTC | many | TRBJ1-2 | NA | TRBV5-5
CASSLLEGRNTEAFF | TGTGCCAGCAGCTTGTTAGAAGGTCGGAACACTGAAGCTTTCTTT | many | TRBJ1-1 | NA | TRBV5-6
CASSPGQSNQPQNF | TGTGCCAGCAGCCCGGGACAGAGCAATCAGCCCCAGAATTTT | few | TRBJ1-5 | TRBD1 | TRBV3-1
CSARGQMNTEAFF | TGCAGTGCTAGGGGACAGATGAACACTGAAGCTTTCTTT | many | TRBJ1-1 | TRBD1 | TRBV20-1
CASSYDRMGNQPQHF | TGTGCCAGCAGTTACGATAGGATGGGCAATCAGCCCCAGCATTTT | many | TRBJ1-5 | NA | TRBV6-5
CASSQGAGHYEQYF | TGTGCCAGCAGCCAGGGAGCGGGCCACTACGAGCAGTACTTC | many | TRBJ2-7 | NA | TRBV28
CSVIFLPSNSYNEQFF | TGCAGCGTCATCTTCCTCCCATCTAACTCCTACAATGAGCAGTTCTTC | many | TRBJ2-1 | NA | TRBV29-1
CASILDSVFNQPQHF | TGTGCCAGCATTCTGGACAGCGTTTTCAATCAGCCCCAGCATTTT | many | TRBJ1-5 | NA | TRBV28
CSVEEKVQETQYF | TGCAGCGTTGAAGAAAAAGTCCAAGAGACCCAGTACTTC | few | TRBJ2-5 | NA | TRBV29-1
CASSLDLGTEAFF | TGCGCCAGCAGCTTGGATCTCGGCACTGAAGCTTTCTTT | many | TRBJ1-1 | NA | TRBV5-1
CASSLAMEFAQYF | TGTGCCAGCAGCTTAGCGATGGAGTTTGCGCAGTATTTT | many | TRBJ2-3 | NA | TRBV7-2
CASSLRRPGAPQHF | TGTGCCAGCAGCTTAAGGCGGCCAGGGGCGCCCCAGCATTTT | many | TRBJ1-5 | NA | TRBV28
CASSSTSTDRKNTEAFF | TGTGCCAGCAGCTCAACTTCTACGGACAGAAAGAACACTGAAGCTTTCTTT | many | TRBJ1-1 | NA | TRBV27
CARSTPTYEQYF | TGTGCCAGGAGCACCCCTACCTACGAGCAGTACTTC | many | TRBJ2-7 | NA | TRBV4-2
CSGGTGRINEQFF | TGCAGTGGCGGGACAGGGCGGATAAATGAGCAGTTCTTC | medium-sized | TRBJ2-1 | TRBD1 | TRBV20-1
CASSYGQAAFSTNEKLFF | TGTGCCAGCAGTTACGGACAGGCCGCCTTTTCAACTAATGAAAAACTGTTTTTT | NA | TRBJ1-4 | TRBD1 | TRBV12-3/TRBV12-4
CASRSPGLQNTGELFF | TGTGCCAGCAGGTCACCGGGACTTCAGAACACCGGGGAGCTGTTTTTT | many | TRBJ2-2 | NA | TRBV12-3/TRBV12-4
CASSLEGGVSEAFF | TGTGCCAGCAGCTTAGAGGGGGGGGTCTCTGAAGCTTTCTTT | many | TRBJ1-1 | NA | TRBV7-8
CASSEQGGPGPQNF | TGTGCCAGCAGTGAGCAGGGGGGCCCTGGGCCCCAGAATTTT | few | TRBJ1-5 | TRBD1 | TRBV2
CASSTTDARTEAFF | TGTGCCAGCTCAACGACGGATGCGAGGACTGAAGCTTTCTTT | many | TRBJ1-1 | NA | TRBV18
CASSLGQGSSNQPQHF | TGTGCCAGCTCACTAGGACAGGGGTCCAGCAATCAGCCCCAGCATTTT | many | TRBJ1-5 | TRBD1 | TRBV18
CASQTRTEAFF | TGTGCCAGCCAGACGAGGACTGAAGCTTTCTTT | many | TRBJ1-1 | NA | TRBV6-6
CASSLGREGEQYF | TGTGCTAGCAGCTTAGGGCGGGAAGGAGAGCAGTACTTC | many | TRBJ2-7 | NA | TRBV7-7
CASSVAVASMYEQYF | TGTGCCAGCAGCGTAGCGGTTGCGAGCATGTACGAGCAGTACTTC | many | TRBJ2-7 | NA | TRBV9
CASSRIGTYEQYF | TGTGCCAGCAGCAGAATCGGGACATACGAGCAGTACTTC | many | TRBJ2-7 | NA | TRBV5-6
CASSPVGDEQYF | TGTGCCAGCTCACCAGTCGGCGACGAGCAGTACTTC | many | TRBJ2-7 | NA | TRBV18
CASSPVSYEQYF | TGTGCCAGCTCACCAGTCTCCTACGAGCAGTACTTC | many | TRBJ2-7 | NA | TRBV18
CSARDGSGPATEAFF | TGCAGTGCTAGAGATGGGAGCGGCCCGGCGACTGAAGCTTTCTTT | many | TRBJ1-1 | NA | TRBV20-1
CASSSPLRRLAGRRYTGELFF | TGTGCCAGCAGCTCCCCCTTAAGGCGACTAGCGGGAAGAAGATACACCGGGGAGCTGTTTTTT | NA | TRBJ2-2 | TRBD2 | TRBV7-2
CASSFSGSEADTQYF | TGCGCCAGCAGCTTCAGCGGGAGTGAGGCAGATACGCAGTATTTT | many | TRBJ2-3 | TRBD2 | TRBV5-1